This entry lists 8 T cell receptor beta chains sequenced from one sample in a study of cytomegalovirus exposure and HLA in healthy donors. Here immunoSEQ multiplex PCR was the method, and the copy in TCRdb shows in-frame clones only, minus some. In the table there are about 100,000 clones, approximately 96% of which are singletons. The sequencing sample was made of PBMCs. The receptors were gathered from a woman younger than 35 in good health and CMV-seronegative.

Notes on this clone: Germline and junction disagree at one end, which may indicate a read error. The chain couples TRBV7-9 to TRBJ2-7, with 8 nucleotides matching TRBD1. This CDR3 has 12 amino acids. Germline assignment: CDR1 SEHNR and CDR2 FQNEAQ (reference sequence). CDR3 amino acids: CASSQGAYGQYF. The DNA of the CDR3 is TGTGCCAGCAGCCAGGGGGCGTACGGGCAGTACTTC.

The chain recombines TRBV7-9 with TRBJ2-7, with a tentative D call TRBD2 (6 bases). This CDR3 region has 14 residues. Trimming pared 5 bases from V and 2 bases from J, leaving 13 bases between. Per germline, CDR1 SEHNR and CDR2 FQNEAQ (reference sequence). In DNA form, the CDR3 reads TGTGCCAGCAGCCGGGCGGGGATCGCCTACGAGCAGTACTTC. Translation: CASSRAGIAYEQYF.

For the CDR3, the DNA is TGTGCCAGCAGCGCGGGACAGAGGGATGAGCAGTTCTTC. This codes for CASSAGQRDEQFF. V is TRBV25-1 and J is TRBJ2-1; possibly TRBD1 for D (7 bases). Germline V gene lookup returns CDR1 MGHDK and CDR2 SYGVNS. This CDR3 has 13 residues. The germline V and J ends were trimmed by 6 bases and 8 bases, with 14 bases remaining between them.

The genes are TRBV23-1 and TRBJ1-2, with TRBD1 as a possible D gene (6 bases). TRBV23-1 is classed as an ORF, of uncertain function. This CDR3 region has 16 residues. Trimming removed 0 bases from V and 8 bases from J, with 19 bases in between. The chain's CDR3 is CASSQSYRVLRYGYTF. CDR3 in DNA: TGCGCCAGCAGTCAATCCTACAGGGTTCTGAGGTACGGCTACACCTTC.

The chain combines TRBV25-1 with TRBJ2-5; TRBD1 agrees at 7 bases. CDR1 and CDR2 from the germline V gene are MGHDK and SYGVNS. V shed 8 bases, J shed 2 bases, and the junction held 11 bases outside the gene matches. The CDR3 spans 15 residues. CDR3: CASRGQAGSQETQYF. For the CDR3, the DNA is TGTGCCAGCCGAGGACAGGCTGGGTCACAAGAGACCCAGTACTTC.

The chain couples TRBV7-9 to TRBJ2-1; D perhaps matches TRBD1 (6 bases). CDR3 length: 16 amino acids. Germline V lookup: CDR1 SEHNR, CDR2 FQNEAQ (reference sequence). Trimming removed 5 bases at V and 5 bases at J, with 19 bases between. The CDR3 nucleotides read TGTGCCAGCAGCGGAACCGACGGGACAAGCGACAATGAGCAGTTCTTC. It translates to CASSGTDGTSDNEQFF.

This clone was detected only once. CDR3 region: CASSQGSRGAGNTEAFF. In DNA, the CDR3 is TGCGCCAGCAGCCAAGGTAGTCGCGGGGCCGGGAACACTGAAGCTTTCTTT. The chain recombines TRBV4-1 with TRBJ1-1; a weak D match, TRBD1 (5 bases). The CDR3 sequence is 17 residues long. The V end lost 1 base, the J end lost 1 base, and 16 bases lay between the germline ends. Per germline, CDR1 MGHRA and CDR2 YSYEKL.

The genes are TRBV11-2 and TRBJ2-5; a weak D match, TRBD2 (5 bases). The CDR3 has 14 amino acids. The germline V gene encodes CDR1 SGHAT and CDR2 FQNNGV. Trimming removed 1 base from V and 5 bases from J, with 11 bases in between. The CDR3 protein is CASSLVTGGETQYF. CDR3 coding DNA: TGTGCCAGCAGCTTAGTCACCGGCGGGGAGACCCAGTACTTC.